This TCR beta chain was found in a study of PD-1 blockade in classical Hodgkin lymphoma. Findings of the study overall: Sources of repertoire differences remain undefined, possibly disease activity or prior therapy. Baseline TCR diversity was reportedly lower in newly diagnosed patients than healthy donors.

Time point given: newly diagnosed, previously untreated cHL patient sample. Magnetic negative selection was used to purify CD4+ T cells from thawed PBMCs. Untreated, newly diagnosed classical Hodgkin lymphoma PBMCs were used for comparison. The CDR3 spans 14 residues. Trimming removed 0 bases at V and 4 bases at J, with 12 bases between. CDR1 GTSNPN and CDR2 SVGIG come from the germline V gene (reference sequence). The data were produced by immunoSEQ multiplex PCR, yet TCRdb's version contains in-frame clones alone and is incomplete. The sample gives around 32,000 clones, about 87% of which show up once; roughly 1.2% is in the top ten. Regarding this clone: Its target is not known. Additional DNA sequences in this sample encode the identical CDR3.

Source material: CD4+ T cells from blood. The source of this sequence is a human donor with classical Hodgkin lymphoma. The chain links TRBV30 to TRBJ1-1, with D uncertain. DNA for the CDR3: TGTGCCTGGAGTGTAACGGGAGCGGGCACTGAAGCTTTCTTT. It encodes CAWSVTGAGTEAFF.